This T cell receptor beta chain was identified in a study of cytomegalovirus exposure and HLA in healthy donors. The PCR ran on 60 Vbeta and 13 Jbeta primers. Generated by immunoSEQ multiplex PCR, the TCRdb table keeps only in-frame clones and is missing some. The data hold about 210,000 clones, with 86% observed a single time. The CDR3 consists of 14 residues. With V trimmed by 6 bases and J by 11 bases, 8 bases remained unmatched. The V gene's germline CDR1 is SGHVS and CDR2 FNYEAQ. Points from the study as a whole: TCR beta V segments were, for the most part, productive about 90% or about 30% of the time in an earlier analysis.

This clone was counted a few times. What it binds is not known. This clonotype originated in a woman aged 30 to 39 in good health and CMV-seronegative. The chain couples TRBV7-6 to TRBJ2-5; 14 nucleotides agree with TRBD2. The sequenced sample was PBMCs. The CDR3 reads CASSGLAGGSEQYF. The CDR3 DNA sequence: TGTGCCAGCAGTGGACTAGCGGGAGGTTCTGAGCAGTACTTC.